Listed below are T cell receptor beta chains from one sample, sequenced in a study of vaccination and CD4 T cells after COVID-19. TCRdb independently ran MiXCR on the PCR reads; one entry per CDR3 protein. The sample has about 20,000 distinct CDR3 sequences, about 40% seen once; the top ten hold roughly 16%. For these receptors, no antigen is known. Sequenced here: CD4+ T cells from blood, cultured in vitro, sampled about 7 months after SARS-CoV-2 vaccination. The source is a human donor who had recovered from COVID-19. The conserved cysteine and the conserved F or W are not part of the CDR3 here. Clone size is shown for a subset of rows, as once, few, many or a class of expanded clone.

V gene	clone size	CDR3 protein
TRBV7-3	-	ASSLRVQGSGETQY
TRBV20-1	-	SLFSVPKNIQY
TRBV20-1	few	SARVPSGIRTDTQY
TRBV7-3	-	ASSLSSMETQY
TRBV4-3	-	ASSQALIAGGFNEQF
TRBV20-1	-	SANKQVQETQY
TRBV20-1	-	SASDRPPAGEQF
TRBV20-1	few	SARRRGGRFSEQY
TRBV20-1	medium-sized	SASRGGAFNNQPQH
TRBV7-3	few	ASSTSGTGEQY
TRBV7-9	few	ASSRGLAGPTDTQY
TRBV15	-	ATSRGDREETQY
TRBV6-1	-	ASSGRSNTEAF
TRBV10-3	-	ATVDSTTYEQY
TRBV20-1	-	SVQGSYEQY
TRBV10-3	-	AIRGVGNQPQH
TRBV5-8	few	ASSLTGDQPQH
TRBV5-1	few	ASSSRLGPWVETQY
TRBV6-5	-	ASSYSAQVSTQY
TRBV7-6	-	ASSLQDGSSYEQY
TRBV7-7	-	ASSLGGTGQETQY